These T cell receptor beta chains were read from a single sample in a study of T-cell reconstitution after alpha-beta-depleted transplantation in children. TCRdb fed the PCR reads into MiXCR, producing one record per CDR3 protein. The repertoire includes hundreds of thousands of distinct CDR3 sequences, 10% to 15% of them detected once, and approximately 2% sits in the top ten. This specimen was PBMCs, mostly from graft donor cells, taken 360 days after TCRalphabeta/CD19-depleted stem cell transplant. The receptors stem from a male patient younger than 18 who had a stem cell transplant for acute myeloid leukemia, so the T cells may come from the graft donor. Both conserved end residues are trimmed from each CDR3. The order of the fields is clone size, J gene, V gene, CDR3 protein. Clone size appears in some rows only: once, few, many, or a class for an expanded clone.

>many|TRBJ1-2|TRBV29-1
SVGTTNYGYT
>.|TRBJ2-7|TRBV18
ASFAGAVNEQY
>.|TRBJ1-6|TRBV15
ATSRDRRASSYNSPLH
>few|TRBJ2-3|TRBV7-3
ASSWGAQPFSTDTQY
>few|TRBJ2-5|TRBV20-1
SARTPLAGVGETQY
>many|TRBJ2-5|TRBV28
ASTDPRGTGQETQY
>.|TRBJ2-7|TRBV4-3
ASSQEWDRDSYEQY
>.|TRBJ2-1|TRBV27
ASSFSGERLYNEQF
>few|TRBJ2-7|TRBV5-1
ASSLSGGPPYEQY
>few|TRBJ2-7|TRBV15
ATSRRGGEIYEQY
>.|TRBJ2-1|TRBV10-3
AISESGTSGNTYNEQF
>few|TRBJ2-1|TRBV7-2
ASSSASLPLRGNEQF
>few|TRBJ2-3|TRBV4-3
ASSGGQGAGSLQY
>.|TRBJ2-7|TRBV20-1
SANLWRGDYEQY
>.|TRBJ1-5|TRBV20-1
SASEQGWWNQPQH
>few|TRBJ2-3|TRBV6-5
ASSSRGVVDTQY
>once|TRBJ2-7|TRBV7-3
ASSLDGMVPYEQY
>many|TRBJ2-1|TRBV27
ASSSLGREQF
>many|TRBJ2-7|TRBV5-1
ASSLSSPPPEQY
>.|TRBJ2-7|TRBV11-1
ASSLVSGRRSKEVYEQY
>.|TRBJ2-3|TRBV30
AWSRGLAPDTQY
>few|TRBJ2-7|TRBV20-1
SARDPRSNYEQY
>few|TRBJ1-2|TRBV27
ASGRTGPYGYT
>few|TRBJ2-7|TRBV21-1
AGLLGPPRPEQY
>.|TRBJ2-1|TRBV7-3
ASSPLGGYNEQF
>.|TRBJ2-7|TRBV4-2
ASSQTNAGAAYEQY
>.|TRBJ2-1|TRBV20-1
SARDWLADNEQF
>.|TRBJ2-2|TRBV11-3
ASSLDSRPNTGELF
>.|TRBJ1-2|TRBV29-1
SVEGPGDYGYT
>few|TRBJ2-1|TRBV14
ASSQWTPRIDEQF
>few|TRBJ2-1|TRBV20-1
SARDFGGSLAYNEQF
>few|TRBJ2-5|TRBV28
ASTLASGIRETQY
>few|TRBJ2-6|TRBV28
ATRVAAPSGANVLT
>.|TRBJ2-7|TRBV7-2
ASSLTQGPSSYEQY
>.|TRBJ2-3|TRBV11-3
ASSLEGDKYTQY
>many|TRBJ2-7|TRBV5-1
ASSFHEQY
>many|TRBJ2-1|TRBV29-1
SVEFVGLAGPPISSYNEQF
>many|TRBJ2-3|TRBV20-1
SAGGGREFTDTQY
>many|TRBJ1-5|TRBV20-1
SARKGGQINQPQH
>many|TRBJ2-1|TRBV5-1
ASSFSLAGVVF
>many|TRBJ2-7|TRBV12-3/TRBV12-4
ASSLGFEQY
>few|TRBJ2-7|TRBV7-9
ASSVGSEQY
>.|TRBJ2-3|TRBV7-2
ASSPRLAGLGDTQY
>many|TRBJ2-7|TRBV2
ARSSGTEDEQY
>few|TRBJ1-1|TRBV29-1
SVERGSEAF
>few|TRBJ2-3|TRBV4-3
ASSHLTTQGTDTQY
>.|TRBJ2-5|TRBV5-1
ASSDVQETQY
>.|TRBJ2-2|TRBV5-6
ASGAGTGFPGELF
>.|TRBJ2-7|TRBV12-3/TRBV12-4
ASSFEGSSYEQY
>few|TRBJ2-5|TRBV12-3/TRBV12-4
ASSRTSGRALETQY
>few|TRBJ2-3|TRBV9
ASSVEQDTQY
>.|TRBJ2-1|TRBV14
ASSQDGTSGFSYNEQF
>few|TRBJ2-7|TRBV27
ASSRIGGYEQY
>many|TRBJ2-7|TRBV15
ATSKDRVNYEQY
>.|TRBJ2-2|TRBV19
ASSKIAANTGELF
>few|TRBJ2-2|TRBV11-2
ASSLERGSGINTGELF
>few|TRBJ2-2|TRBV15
ATSRDRWGNDTGELF
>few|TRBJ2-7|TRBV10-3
AISISRDVIYEQY